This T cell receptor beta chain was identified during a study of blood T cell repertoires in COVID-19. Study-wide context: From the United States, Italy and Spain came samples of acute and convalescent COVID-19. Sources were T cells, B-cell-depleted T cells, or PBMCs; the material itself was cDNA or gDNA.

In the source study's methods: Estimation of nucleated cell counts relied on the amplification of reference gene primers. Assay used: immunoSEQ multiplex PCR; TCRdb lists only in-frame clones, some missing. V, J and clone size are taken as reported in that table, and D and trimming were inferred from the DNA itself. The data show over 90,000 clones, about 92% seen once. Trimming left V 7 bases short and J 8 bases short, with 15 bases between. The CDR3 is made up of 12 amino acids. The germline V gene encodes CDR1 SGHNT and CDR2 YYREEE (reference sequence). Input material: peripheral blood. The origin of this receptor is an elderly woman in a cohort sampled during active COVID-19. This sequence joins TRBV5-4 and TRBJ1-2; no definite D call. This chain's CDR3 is CASGLDGEGYTF. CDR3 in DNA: TGTGCCAGCGGACTTGACGGGGAGGGCTACACCTTC.